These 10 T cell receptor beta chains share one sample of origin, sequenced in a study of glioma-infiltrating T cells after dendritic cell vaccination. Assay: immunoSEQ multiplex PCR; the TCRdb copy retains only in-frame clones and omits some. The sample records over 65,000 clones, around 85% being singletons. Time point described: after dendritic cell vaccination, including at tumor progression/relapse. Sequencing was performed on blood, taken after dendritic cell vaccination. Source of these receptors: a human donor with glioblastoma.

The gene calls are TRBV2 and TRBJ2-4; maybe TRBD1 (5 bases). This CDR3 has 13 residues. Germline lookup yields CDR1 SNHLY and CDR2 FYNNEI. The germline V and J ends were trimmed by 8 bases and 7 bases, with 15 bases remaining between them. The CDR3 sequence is CASFRQGGNIQYF. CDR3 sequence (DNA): TGTGCCAGCTTCCGTCAGGGTGGGAACATTCAGTACTTC.

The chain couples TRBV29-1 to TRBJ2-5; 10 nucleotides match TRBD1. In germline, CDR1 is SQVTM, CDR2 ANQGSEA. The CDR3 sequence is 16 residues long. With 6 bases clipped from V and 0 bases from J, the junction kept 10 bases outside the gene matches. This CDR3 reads CSVDTGTGVYQETQYF. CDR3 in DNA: TGCAGCGTAGATACCGGGACAGGGGTGTACCAAGAGACCCAGTACTTC.

In nucleotides, the CDR3 is TGCGCCAGCAGCCAGGGGACTAGCGGGAGATATGAGCAGTTCTTC. It is translated as CASSQGTSGRYEQFF. The chain uses TRBV4-1 and TRBJ2-1, with 14 bases that match TRBD2. V lost 3 bases to trimming and J lost 8 bases; unmatched junction nucleotides: 3. The length of the CDR3 is 15 residues. The germline V gene has CDR1 MGHRA and CDR2 YSYEKL.

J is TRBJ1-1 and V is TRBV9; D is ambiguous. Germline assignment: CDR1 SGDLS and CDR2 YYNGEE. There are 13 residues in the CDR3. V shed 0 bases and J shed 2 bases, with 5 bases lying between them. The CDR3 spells CASSVAQNTEAFF. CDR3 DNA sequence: TGTGCCAGCAGCGTAGCCCAAAACACTGAAGCTTTCTTT.

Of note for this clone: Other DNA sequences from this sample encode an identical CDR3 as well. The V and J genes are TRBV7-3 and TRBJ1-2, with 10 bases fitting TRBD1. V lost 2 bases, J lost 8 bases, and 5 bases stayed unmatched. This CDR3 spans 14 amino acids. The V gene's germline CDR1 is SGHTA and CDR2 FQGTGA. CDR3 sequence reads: CASSLGGTGDGYTF. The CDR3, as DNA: TGTGCCAGCAGCTTAGGGGGGACAGGGGACGGCTACACCTTC.

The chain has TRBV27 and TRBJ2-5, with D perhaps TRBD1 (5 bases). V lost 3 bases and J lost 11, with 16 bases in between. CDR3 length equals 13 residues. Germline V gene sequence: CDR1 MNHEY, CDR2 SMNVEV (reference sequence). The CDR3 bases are TGTGCCAGCAGTTTGATGCGTACAGGAGAGCAGTACTTC. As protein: CASSLMRTGEQYF.

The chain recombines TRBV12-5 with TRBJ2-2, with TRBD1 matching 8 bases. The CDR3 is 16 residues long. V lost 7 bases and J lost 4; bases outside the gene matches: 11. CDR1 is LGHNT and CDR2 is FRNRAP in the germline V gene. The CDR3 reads CASAPQGVGGTGELFF. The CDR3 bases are TGTGCTAGTGCCCCACAGGGGGTGGGCGGCACCGGGGAGCTGTTTTTT.

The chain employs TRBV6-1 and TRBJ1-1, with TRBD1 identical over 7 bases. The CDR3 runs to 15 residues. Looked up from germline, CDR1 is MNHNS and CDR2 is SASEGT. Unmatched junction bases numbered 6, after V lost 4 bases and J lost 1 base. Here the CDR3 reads CASSGQGGKNTEAFF. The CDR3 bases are TGTGCCAGCAGTGGTCAGGGGGGTAAGAACACTGAAGCTTTCTTT.

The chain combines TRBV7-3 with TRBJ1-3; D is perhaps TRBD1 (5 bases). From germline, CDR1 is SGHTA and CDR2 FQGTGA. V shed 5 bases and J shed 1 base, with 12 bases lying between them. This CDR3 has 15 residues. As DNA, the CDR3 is TGTGCCAGCAGCGCAAACGCAGGGTCTGGAAACACCATATATTTT. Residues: CASSANAGSGNTIYF.

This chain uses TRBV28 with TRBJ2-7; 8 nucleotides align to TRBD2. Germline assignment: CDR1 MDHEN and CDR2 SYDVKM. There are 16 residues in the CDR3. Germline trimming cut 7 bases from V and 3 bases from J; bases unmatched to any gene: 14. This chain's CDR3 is CASKTLGAGGLYEQYF. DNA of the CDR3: TGTGCCAGCAAAACCCTGGGGGCGGGAGGACTCTACGAGCAGTACTTC.